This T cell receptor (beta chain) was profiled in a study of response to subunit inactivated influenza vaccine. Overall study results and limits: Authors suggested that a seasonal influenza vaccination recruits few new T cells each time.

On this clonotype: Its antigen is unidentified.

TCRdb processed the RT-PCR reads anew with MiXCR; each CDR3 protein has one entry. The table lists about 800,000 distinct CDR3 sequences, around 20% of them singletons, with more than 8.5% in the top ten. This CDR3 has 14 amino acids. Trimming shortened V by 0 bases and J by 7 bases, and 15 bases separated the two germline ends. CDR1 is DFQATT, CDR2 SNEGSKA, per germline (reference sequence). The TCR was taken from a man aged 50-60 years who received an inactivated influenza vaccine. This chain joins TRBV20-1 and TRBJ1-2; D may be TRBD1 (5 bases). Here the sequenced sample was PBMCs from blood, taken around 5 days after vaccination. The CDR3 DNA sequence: TGCAGTGCTAGAGATTTGGTGACAGCCGCTGGCTACACCTTC. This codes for CSARDLVTAAGYTF.